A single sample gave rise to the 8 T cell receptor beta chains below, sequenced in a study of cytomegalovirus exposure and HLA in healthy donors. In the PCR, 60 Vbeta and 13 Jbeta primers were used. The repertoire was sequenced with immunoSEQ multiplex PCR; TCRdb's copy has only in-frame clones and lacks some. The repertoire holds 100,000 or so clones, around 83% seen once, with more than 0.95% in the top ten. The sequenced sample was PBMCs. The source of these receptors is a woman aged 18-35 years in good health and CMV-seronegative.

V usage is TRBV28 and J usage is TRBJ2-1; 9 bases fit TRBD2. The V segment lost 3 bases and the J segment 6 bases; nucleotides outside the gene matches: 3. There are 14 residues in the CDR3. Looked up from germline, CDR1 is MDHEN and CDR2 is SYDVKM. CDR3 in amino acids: CASSFWREGNEQFF. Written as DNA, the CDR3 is TGTGCCAGCAGTTTTTGGCGGGAGGGCAATGAGCAGTTCTTC.

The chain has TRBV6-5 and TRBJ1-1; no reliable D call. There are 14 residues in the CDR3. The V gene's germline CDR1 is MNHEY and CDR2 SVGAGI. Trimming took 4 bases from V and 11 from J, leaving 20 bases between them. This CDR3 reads CASSSGGSGRSAFF. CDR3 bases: TGTGCCAGCAGTTCGGGAGGGTCGGGGAGGAGTGCTTTCTTT.

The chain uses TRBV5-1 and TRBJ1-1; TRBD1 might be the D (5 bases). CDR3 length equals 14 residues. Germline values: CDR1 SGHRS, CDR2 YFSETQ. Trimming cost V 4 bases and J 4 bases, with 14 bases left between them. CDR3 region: CASSAAGGVTEAFF. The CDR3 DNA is TGCGCCAGCAGCGCTGCTGGGGGGGTCACTGAAGCTTTCTTT.

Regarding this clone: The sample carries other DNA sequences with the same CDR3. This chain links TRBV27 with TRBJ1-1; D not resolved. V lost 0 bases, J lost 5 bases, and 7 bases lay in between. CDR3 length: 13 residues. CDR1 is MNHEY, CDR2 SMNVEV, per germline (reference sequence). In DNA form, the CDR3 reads TGTGCCAGCAGTTTATCCAGAGGGACTGAAGCTTTCTTT. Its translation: CASSLSRGTEAFF.

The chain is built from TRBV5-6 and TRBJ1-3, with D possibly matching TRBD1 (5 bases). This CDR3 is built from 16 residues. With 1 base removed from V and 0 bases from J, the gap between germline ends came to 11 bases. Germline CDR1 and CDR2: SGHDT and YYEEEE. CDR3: CASSLWGRYSGNTIYF. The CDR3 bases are TGTGCCAGCAGCTTGTGGGGGAGGTACTCTGGAAACACCATATATTTT. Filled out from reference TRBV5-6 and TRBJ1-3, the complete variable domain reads DAGVTQSPTHLIKTRGQQVTLRCSPKSGHDTVSWYQQALGQGPQFIFQYYEEEERQRGNFPDRFSGHQFPNYSSELNVNALLLGDSALYLCASSLWGRYSGNTIYFGEGSWLTVV.

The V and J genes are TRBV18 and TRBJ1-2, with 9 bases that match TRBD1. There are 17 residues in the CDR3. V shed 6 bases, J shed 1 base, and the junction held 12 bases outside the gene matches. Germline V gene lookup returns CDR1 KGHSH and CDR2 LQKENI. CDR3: CASSDGTGTNLNYGYTF. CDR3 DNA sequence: TGTGCCAGCTCCGACGGGACAGGGACCAATCTTAACTATGGCTACACCTTC.

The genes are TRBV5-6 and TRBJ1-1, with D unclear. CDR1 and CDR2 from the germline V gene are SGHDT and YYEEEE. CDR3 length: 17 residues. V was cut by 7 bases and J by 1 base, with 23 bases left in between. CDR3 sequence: CASLNAGGRSGNTEAFF. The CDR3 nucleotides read TGTGCCAGCCTAAATGCGGGAGGACGTAGTGGGAACACTGAAGCTTTCTTT.

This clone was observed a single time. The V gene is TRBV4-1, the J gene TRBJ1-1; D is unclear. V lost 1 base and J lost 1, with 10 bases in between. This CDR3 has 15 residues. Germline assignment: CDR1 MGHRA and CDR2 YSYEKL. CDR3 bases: TGCGCCAGCAGCCAAGGGGTCGGCGGGAACACTGAAGCTTTCTTT. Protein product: CASSQGVGGNTEAFF.